The entry below describes one TCR beta chain. Its antigen is unknown. This entry comes from a study of cytomegalovirus exposure and HLA in healthy donors. The study's findings and limits: Later analysis showed TCR association rates varying by HLA locus, highest for DRB1 and lowest for HLA-C. V- and J-gene trimming of TCR beta was linked (in a later analysis) to a missense DCLRE1C variant.

The CDR3 has 13 amino acids. 60 Vbeta and 13 Jbeta primers were used in PCR. Generated by immunoSEQ multiplex PCR, the TCRdb table keeps only in-frame clones and is missing some. The table has about 140,000 clones, under 80% seen once. The rearrangement uses TRBV21-1 and TRBJ2-7; whether TRBD2, the table's D call, matches the DNA was not checked. TRBV21-1 is marked as a pseudogene. The clonotype was recovered from a woman aged 50 to 65 in good health and CMV-seropositive. The sequenced sample was PBMCs. Written as DNA, the CDR3 is TGTGCCAGCATTAAAGGCGGGGGCCCCGAGCAGTACTTC. Amino acids: CASIKGGGPEQYF.